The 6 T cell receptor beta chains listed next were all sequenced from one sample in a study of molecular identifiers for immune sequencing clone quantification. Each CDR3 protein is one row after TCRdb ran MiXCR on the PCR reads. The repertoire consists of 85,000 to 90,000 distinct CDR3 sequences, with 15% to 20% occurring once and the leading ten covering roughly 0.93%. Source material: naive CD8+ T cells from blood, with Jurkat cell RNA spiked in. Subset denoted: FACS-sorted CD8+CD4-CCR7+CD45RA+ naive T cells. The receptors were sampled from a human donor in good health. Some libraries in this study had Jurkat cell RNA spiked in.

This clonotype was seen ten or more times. The CDR3 DNA reads TGTGCCAGCAGCTCGGTCCTAGGGGGTGGCTACGAGCAGTACTTC. Translating gives CASSSVLGGGYEQYF. J is TRBJ2-7 and V is TRBV7-9; TRBD1 might be the D (6 bases). CDR1 and CDR2 from the germline V gene are SEHNR and FQNEAQ (reference sequence). V lost 4 bases and J lost 3, with 16 bases in between. CDR3 length: 15 residues.

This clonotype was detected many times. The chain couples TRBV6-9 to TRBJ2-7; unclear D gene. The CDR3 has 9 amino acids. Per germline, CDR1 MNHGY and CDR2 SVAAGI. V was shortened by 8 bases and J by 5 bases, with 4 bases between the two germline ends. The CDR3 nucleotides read TGTGCCAGCGGGGACGAGCAGTACTTC. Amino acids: CASGDEQYF.

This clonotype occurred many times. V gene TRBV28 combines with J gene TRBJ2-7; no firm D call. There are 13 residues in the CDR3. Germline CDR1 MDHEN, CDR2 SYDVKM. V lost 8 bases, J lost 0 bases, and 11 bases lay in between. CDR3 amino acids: CASCAPSSYEQYF. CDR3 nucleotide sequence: TGTGCCAGCTGTGCTCCAAGCTCCTACGAGCAGTACTTC.

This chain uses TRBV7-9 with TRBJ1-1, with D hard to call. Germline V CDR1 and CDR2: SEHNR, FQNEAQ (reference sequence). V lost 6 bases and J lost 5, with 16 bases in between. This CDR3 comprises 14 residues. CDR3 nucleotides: TGTGCCAGCAGTCCAAGCCGGGGATGGACTGAAGCTTTCTTT. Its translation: CASSPSRGWTEAFF.

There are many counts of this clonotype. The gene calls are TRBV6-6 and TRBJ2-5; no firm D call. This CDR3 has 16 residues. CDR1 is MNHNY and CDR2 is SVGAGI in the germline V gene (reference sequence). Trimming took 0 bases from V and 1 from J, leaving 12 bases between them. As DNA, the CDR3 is TGTGCCAGCAGTTACTCTGACGGACGCAGCCAAGAGACCCAGTACTTC. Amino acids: CASSYSDGRSQETQYF.

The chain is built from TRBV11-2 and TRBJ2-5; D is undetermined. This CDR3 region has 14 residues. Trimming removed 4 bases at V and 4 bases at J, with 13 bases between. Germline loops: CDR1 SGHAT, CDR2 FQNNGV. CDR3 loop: CASSSTLYRETQYF. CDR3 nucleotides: TGTGCCAGCAGCTCGACACTCTACCGAGAGACCCAGTACTTC.